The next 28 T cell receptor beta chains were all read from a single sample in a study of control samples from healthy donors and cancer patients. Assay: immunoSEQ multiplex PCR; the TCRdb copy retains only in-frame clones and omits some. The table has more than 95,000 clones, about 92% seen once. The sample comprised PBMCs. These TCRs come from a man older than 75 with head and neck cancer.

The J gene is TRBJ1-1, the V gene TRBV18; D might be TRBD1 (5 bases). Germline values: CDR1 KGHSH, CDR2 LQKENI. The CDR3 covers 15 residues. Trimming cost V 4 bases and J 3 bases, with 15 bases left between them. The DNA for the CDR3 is TGTGCCAGCTCACTGGGACCGCAGGCACACACTGAAGCTTTCTTT. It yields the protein CASSLGPQAHTEAFF.

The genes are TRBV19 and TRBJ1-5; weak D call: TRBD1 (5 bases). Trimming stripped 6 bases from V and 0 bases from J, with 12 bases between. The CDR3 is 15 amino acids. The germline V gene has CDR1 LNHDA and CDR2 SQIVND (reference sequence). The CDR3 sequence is CASRETAGSNQPQHF. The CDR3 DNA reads TGTGCCAGTAGGGAGACAGCGGGTAGCAATCAGCCCCAGCATTTT.

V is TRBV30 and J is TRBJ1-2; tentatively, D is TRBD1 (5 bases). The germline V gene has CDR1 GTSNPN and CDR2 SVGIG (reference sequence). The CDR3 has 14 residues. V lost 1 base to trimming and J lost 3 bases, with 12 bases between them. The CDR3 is CAWSAVRVDYGYTF. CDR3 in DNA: TGTGCCTGGAGTGCGGTCAGGGTGGACTATGGCTACACCTTC.

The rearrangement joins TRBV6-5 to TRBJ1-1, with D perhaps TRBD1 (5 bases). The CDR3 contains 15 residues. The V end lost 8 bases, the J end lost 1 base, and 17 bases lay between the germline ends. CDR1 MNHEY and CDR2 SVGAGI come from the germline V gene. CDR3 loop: CASGPPPQGNTEAFF. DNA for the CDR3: TGTGCCAGCGGGCCCCCCCCGCAGGGGAACACTGAAGCTTTCTTT.

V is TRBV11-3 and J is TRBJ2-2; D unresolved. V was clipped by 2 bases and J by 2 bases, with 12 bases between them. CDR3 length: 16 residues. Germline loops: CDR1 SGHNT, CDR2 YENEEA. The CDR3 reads CASSLSGPPNTGELFF. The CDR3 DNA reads TGTGCCAGCAGCTTATCCGGGCCACCAAACACCGGGGAGCTGTTTTTT.

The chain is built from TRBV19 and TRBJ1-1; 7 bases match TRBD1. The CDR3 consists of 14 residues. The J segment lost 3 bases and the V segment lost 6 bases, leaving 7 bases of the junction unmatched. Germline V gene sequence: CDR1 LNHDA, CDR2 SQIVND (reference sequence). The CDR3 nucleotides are TGTGCCAGTAGGGGACAGACGATCTACACTGAAGCTTTCTTT. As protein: CASRGQTIYTEAFF. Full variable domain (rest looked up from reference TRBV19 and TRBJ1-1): DGGITQSPKYLFRKEGQNVTLSCEQNLNHDAMYWYRQDPGQGLRLIYYSQIVNDFQKGDIAEGYSVSREKKESFPLTVTSAQKNPTAFYLCASRGQTIYTEAFFGQGTRLTVV.

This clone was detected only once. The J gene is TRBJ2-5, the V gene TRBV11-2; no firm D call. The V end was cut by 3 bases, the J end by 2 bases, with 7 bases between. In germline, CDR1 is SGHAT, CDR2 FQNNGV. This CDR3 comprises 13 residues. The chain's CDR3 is CASSFYRQETQYF. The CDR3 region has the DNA TGTGCCAGCAGCTTTTATCGGCAAGAGACCCAGTACTTC. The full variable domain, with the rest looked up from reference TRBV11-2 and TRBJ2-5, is EAGVAQSPRYKIIEKRQSVAFWCNPISGHATLYWYQQILGQGPKLLIQFQNNGVVDDSQLPKDRFSAERLKGVDSTLKIQPAKLEDSAVYLCASSFYRQETQYFGPGTRLLVL.

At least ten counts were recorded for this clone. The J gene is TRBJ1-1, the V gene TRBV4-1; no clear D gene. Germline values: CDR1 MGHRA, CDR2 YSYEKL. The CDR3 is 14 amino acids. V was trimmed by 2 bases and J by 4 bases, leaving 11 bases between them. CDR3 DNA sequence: TGCGCCAGCAGCCAATTTTTTCCGGGCACTGAAGCTTTCTTT. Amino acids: CASSQFFPGTEAFF.

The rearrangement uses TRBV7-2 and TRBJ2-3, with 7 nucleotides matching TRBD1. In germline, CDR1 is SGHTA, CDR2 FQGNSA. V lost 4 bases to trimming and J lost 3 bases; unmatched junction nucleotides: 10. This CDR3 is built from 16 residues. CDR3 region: CASSSLQGHITDTQYF. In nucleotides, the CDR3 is TGTGCCAGCAGCTCCTTACAGGGGCACATTACAGATACGCAGTATTTT.

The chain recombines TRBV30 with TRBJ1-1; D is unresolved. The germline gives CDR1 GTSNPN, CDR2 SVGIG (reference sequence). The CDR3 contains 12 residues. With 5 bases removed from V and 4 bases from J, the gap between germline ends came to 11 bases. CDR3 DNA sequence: TGTGCCTGGTCTTTAGGGCTCACTGAAGCTTTCTTT. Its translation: CAWSLGLTEAFF.

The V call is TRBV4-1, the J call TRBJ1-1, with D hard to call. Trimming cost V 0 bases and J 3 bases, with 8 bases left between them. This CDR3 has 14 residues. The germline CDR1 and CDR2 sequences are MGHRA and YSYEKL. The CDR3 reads CASSQEKGYTEAFF. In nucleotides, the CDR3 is TGCGCCAGCAGCCAAGAAAAGGGATACACTGAAGCTTTCTTT.

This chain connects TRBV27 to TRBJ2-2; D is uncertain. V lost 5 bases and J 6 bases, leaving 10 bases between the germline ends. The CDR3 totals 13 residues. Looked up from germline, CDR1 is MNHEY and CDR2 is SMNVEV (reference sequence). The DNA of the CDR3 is TGTGCCAGCAGTATAGGGTATCCCGGGGAGCTGTTTTTT. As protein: CASSIGYPGELFF.

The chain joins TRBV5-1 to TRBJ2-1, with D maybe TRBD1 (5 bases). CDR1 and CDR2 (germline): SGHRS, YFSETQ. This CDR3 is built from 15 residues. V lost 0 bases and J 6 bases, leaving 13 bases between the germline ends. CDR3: CASSLGDRGPNEQFF. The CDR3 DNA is TGCGCCAGCAGCTTGGGAGACAGAGGACCCAATGAGCAGTTCTTC.

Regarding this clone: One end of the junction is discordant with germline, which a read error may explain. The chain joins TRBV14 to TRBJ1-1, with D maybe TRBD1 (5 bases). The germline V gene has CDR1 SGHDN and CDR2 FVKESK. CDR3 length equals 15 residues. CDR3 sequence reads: CASRQGTGMNTEAFF. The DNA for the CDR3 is TGTGCCAGCAGGCAAGGGACGGGAATGAACACTGAAGCTTTCTTT. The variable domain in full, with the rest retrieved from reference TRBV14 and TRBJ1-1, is EAGVTQFPSHSVIEKGQTVTLRCDPISGHDNLYWYRRVMGKEIKFLLHFVKESKQDESGMPNNRFLAERTGGTYSTLKVQPAELEDSGVYFCASRQGTGMNTEAFFGQGTRLTVV.

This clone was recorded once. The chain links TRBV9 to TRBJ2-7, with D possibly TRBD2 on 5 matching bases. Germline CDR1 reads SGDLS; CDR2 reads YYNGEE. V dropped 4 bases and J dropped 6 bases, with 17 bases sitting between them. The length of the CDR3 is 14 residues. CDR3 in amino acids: CASSPRGLLGEQYF. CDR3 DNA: TGTGCCAGCAGCCCCCGAGGGCTCTTGGGCGAGCAGTACTTC.

CDR3 sequence (DNA): TGTGCCAGTAGAGGGGTCGGGAGCTCCTATAATTCACCCCTCCACTTT. It encodes CASRGVGSSYNSPLHF. The gene calls are TRBV19 and TRBJ1-6, with TRBD1 as a possible D gene (5 bases). Germline V CDR1 and CDR2: LNHDA, SQIVND (reference sequence). V was trimmed by 6 bases and J by 0 bases, leaving 12 bases between them. The CDR3 is made up of 16 amino acids.

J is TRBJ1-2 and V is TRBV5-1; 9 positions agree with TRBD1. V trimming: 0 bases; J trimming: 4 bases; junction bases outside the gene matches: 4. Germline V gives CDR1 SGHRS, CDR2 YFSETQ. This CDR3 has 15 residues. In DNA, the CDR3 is TGCGCCAGCAGCTTGGAAGTGGGACAGGGCTATGGCTACACCTTC. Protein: CASSLEVGQGYGYTF.

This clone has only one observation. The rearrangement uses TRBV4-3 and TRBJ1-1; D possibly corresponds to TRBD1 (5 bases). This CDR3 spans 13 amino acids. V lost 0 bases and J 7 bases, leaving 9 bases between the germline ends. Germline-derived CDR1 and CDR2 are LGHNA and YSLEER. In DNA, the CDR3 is TGCGCCAGCAGCCAAGAACAGGAGCTTGAAGCTTTCTTT. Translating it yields CASSQEQELEAFF.

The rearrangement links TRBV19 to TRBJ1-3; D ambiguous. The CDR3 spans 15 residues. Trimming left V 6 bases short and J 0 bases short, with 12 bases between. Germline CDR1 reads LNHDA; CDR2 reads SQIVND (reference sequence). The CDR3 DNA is TGTGCCAGTAGACAAAAGACGAGCTCTGGAAACACCATATATTTT. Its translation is CASRQKTSSGNTIYF.

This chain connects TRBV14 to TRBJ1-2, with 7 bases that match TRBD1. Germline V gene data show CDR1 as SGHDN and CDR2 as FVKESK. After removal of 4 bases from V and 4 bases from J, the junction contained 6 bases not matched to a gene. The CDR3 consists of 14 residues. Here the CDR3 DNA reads TGTGCCAGCAGCCGAGACAGGGAAGGCTATGGCTACACCTTC. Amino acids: CASSRDREGYGYTF.

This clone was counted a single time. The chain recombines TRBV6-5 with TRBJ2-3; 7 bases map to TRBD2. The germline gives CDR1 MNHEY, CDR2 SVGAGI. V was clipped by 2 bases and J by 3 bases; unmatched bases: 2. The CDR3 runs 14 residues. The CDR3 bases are TGTGCCAGCAGTTACGTGGGAGGGACAGATACGCAGTATTTT. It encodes CASSYVGGTDTQYF.

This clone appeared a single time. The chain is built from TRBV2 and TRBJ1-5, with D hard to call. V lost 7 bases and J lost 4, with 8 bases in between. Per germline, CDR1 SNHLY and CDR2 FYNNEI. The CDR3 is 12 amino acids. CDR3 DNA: TGTGCCAGCACAGCGGGGAATCAGCCCCAGCATTTT. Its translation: CASTAGNQPQHF. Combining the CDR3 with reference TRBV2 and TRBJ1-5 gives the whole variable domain EPEVTQTPSHQVTQMGQEVILRCVPISNHLYFYWYRQILGQKVEFLVSFYNNEISEKSEIFDDQFSVERPDGSNFTLKIRSTKLEDSAMYFCASTAGNQPQHFGDGTRLSIL.

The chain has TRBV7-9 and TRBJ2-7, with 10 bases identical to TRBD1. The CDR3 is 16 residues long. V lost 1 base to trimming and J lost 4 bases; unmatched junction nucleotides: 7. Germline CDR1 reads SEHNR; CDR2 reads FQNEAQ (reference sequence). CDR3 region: CASSLVGTGVRYEQYF. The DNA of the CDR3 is TGTGCCAGCAGCTTAGTGGGGACAGGGGTAAGGTACGAGCAGTACTTC.

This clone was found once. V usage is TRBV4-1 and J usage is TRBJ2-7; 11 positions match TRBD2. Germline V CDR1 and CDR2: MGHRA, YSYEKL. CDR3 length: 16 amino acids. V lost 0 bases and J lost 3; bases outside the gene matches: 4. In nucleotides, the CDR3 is TGCGCCAGCAGCCAAGATCTAGCGGGGGGCGTCTACGAGCAGTACTTC. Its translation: CASSQDLAGGVYEQYF.

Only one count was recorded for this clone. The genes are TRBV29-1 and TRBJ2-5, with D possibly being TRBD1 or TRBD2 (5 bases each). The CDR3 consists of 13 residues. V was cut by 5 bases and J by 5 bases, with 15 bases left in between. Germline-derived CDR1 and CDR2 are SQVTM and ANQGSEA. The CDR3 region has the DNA TGCAGCGTTTTCATCTCAGAGGGGGAGACCCAGTACTTC. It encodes CSVFISEGETQYF.

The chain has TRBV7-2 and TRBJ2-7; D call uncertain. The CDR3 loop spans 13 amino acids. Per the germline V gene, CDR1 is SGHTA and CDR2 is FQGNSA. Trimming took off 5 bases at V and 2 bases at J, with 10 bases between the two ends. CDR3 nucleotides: TGTGCCAGCAGCCCTCGCGGAGCCTACGAGCAGTACTTC. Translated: CASSPRGAYEQYF. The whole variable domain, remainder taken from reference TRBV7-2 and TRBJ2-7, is GAGVSQSPSNKVTEKGKDVELRCDPISGHTALYWYRQSLGQGLEFLIYFQGNSAPDKSGLPSDRFSAERTGGSVSTLTIQRTQQEDSAVYLCASSPRGAYEQYFGPGTRLTVT.

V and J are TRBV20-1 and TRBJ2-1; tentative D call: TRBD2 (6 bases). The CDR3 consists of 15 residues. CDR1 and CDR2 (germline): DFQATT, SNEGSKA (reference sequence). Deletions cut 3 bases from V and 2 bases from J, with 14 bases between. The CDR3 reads CSASRLARTYNEQFF. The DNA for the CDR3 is TGCAGTGCTAGTCGTCTAGCGCGGACCTACAATGAGCAGTTCTTC.

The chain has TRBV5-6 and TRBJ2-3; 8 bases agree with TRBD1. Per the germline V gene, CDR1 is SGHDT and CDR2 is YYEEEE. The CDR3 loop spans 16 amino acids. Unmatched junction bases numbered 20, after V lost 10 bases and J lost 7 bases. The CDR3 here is CASLSQAGGVRNTQYF. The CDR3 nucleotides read TGTGCCTCACTCTCACAGGCAGGGGGCGTTCGAAATACGCAGTATTTT.